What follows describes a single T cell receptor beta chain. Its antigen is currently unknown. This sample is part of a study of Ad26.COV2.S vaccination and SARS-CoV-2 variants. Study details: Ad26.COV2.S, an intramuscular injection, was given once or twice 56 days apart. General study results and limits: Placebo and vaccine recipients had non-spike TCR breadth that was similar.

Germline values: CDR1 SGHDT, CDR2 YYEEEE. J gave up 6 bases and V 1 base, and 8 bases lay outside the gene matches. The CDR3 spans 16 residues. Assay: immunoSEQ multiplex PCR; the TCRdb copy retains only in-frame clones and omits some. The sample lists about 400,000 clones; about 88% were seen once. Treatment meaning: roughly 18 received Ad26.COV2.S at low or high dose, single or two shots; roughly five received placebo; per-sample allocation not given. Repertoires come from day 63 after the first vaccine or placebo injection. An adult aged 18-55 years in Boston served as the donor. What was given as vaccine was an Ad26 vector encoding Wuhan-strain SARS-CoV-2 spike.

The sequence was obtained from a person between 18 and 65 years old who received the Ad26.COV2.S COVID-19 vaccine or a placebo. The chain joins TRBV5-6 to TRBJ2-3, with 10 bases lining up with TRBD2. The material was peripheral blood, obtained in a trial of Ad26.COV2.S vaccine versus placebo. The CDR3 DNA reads TGTGCCAGCAGCTTGTATGCGGGACTAGCGAAGGATACGCAGTATTTT. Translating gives CASSLYAGLAKDTQYF.